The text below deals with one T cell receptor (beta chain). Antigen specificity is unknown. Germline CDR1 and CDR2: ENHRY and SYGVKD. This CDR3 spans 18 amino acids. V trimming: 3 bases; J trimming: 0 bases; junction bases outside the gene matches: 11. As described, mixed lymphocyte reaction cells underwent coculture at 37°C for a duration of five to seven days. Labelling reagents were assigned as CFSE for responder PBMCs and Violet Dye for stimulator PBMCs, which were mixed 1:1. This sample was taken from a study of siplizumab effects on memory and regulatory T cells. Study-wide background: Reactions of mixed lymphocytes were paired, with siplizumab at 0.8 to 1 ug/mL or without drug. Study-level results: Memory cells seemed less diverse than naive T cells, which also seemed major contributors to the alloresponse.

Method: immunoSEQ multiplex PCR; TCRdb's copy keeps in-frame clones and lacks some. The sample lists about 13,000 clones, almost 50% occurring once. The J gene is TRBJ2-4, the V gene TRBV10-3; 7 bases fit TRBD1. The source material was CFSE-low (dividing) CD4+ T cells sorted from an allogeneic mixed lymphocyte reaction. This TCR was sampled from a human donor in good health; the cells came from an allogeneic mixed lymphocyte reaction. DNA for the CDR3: TGTGCCATCAGTGACTCGACAGGGCCCCACCTAGCCAAAAACATTCAGTACTTC. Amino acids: CAISDSTGPHLAKNIQYF.